These 11 T cell receptor beta chains originate from one sample sequenced in a study. Profiling relied on immunoSEQ multiplex PCR, and the TCRdb table lists in-frame clones only, not all of them. The data hold 45,000 to 60,000 clones, with more than 85% observed a single time. Sequencing was performed on PBMCs. The receptors were gathered from a man aged 40-55 years with rheumatoid arthritis.

This clone was seen just once. The chain combines TRBV15 with TRBJ2-1; no definite D call. In germline, CDR1 is LNHNV, CDR2 YYDKDF (reference sequence). Deletions cut 1 base from V and 9 bases from J, with 16 bases between. The CDR3 sequence is 15 residues long. The CDR3 coding sequence is TGTGCCACCAGCAGAGTGCCCTCGACGGATATTGAGCAGTTCTTC. As protein: CATSRVPSTDIEQFF.

The rearrangement uses TRBV18 and TRBJ1-6; 7 bases fit TRBD1. CDR3 length equals 15 residues. Germline V gene sequence: CDR1 KGHSH, CDR2 LQKENI. V lost 5 bases to trimming and J lost 10 bases; unmatched junction nucleotides: 11. CDR3 sequence (DNA): TGTGCCAGCTCATTACCGACAGGGTATCAATCACCCCTCCACTTT. Encoded protein: CASSLPTGYQSPLHF.

The V gene is TRBV11-3, the J gene TRBJ2-3; 10 bases map to TRBD2. This CDR3 comprises 14 residues. Germline V gene data show CDR1 as SGHNT and CDR2 as YENEEA. V was pared by 5 bases and J by 6 bases, with 5 bases of the junction left unmatched. CDR3 loop: CASSKTSGTDTQYF. The CDR3 bases are TGTGCCAGCAGCAAAACTAGCGGGACCGATACGCAGTATTTT.

The chain couples TRBV6-5 to TRBJ2-7; 9 positions match TRBD2. The CDR3 length is 15 residues. Looked up from germline, CDR1 is MNHEY and CDR2 is SVGAGI. J was trimmed by 5 bases and V by 6 bases; bases with no gene match: 11. In nucleotides, the CDR3 is TGTGCCAGCAGATTGTTGGCGGGAGGGGGCAACGAGCAGTACTTC. Translation: CASRLLAGGGNEQYF.

In nucleotides, the CDR3 is TGTGCCAGCAGCCGCACAGGGGGCGCCGGTCAGCCCCAGCATTTT. Its translation is CASSRTGGAGQPQHF. The chain combines TRBV9 with TRBJ1-5; the match to TRBD1 covers 9 bases. CDR3 length: 15 residues. Per the germline V gene, CDR1 is SGDLS and CDR2 is YYNGEE. J was trimmed by 6 bases and V by 4 bases; bases with no gene match: 8.

V and J are TRBV18 and TRBJ2-3; D remains unclear. This CDR3 spans 14 amino acids. V gave up 2 bases and J gave up 6 bases, with 12 bases separating them. CDR1 KGHSH and CDR2 LQKENI come from the germline V gene. CDR3 in amino acids: CASSPTGLYDTQYF. The DNA of the CDR3 is TGTGCCAGCTCACCAACGGGTTTGTATGATACGCAGTATTTT.

This rearrangement joins TRBV4-2 to TRBJ1-5; D not resolved. The CDR3 loop spans 13 amino acids. The germline V gene encodes CDR1 LGHNA and CDR2 YNFKEQ. Trimming stripped 0 bases from V and 10 bases from J, with 10 bases between. DNA for the CDR3: TGTGCCAGCAGCCAAGATGGAGTGACTCCCCAGCATTTT. Amino acids: CASSQDGVTPQHF.

The V gene is TRBV3-1 (or the pseudogene TRBV3-2), the J gene TRBJ1-2, with D maybe TRBD1 (6 bases). CDR1 is LGHDT, CDR2 YNNKEL, per germline (reference sequence). V was clipped by 3 bases and J by 2 bases, with 19 bases between them. The length of the CDR3 is 17 residues. The DNA of the CDR3 is TGTGCCAGCAGCCAGCATGGGTTCGAAACAGGGAACTATGGCTACACCTTC. Amino acid sequence: CASSQHGFETGNYGYTF.

The chain is built from TRBV3-1 (or the pseudogene TRBV3-2) and TRBJ2-7, with a possible D match to TRBD2 (6 bases). Per the germline V gene, CDR1 is LGHDT and CDR2 is YNNKEL (reference sequence). The CDR3 sequence is 15 residues long. V was pared by 1 base and J by 0 bases, with 10 bases between. CDR3 protein: CASSQAAGNSYEQYF. The CDR3 DNA follows: TGTGCCAGCAGCCAAGCCGCGGGGAACTCCTACGAGCAGTACTTC.

V usage is TRBV30 and J usage is TRBJ1-5; D is unclear. The germline V and J ends were trimmed by 4 bases and 4 bases, with 11 bases remaining between them. Germline values: CDR1 GTSNPN, CDR2 SVGIG (reference sequence). The CDR3 is 13 amino acids. The CDR3 sequence is CAWNGLANQPQHF. DNA of the CDR3: TGTGCCTGGAACGGATTAGCAAATCAGCCCCAGCATTTT.

The chain combines TRBV6-6 with TRBJ1-1; D is possibly TRBD1 (6 bases). Germline values: CDR1 MNHNY, CDR2 SVGAGI (reference sequence). Trimming left V 4 bases short and J 4 bases short, with 13 bases between. The CDR3 has 14 amino acids. In nucleotides, the CDR3 is TGTGCCAGCAGTTTAGGACAGCTGGGCACTGAAGCTTTCTTT. Translated: CASSLGQLGTEAFF.